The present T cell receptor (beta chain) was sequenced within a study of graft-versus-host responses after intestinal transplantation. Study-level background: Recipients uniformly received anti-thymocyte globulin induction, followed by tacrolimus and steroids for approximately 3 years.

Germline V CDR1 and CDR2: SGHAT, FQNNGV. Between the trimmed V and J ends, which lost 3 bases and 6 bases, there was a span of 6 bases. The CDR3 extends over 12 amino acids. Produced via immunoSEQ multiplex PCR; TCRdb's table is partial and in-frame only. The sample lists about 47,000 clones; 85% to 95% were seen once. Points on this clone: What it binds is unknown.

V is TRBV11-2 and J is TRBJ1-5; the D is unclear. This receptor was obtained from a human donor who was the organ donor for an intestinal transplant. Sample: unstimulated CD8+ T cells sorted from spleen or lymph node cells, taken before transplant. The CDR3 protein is CASSLSGQPQHF. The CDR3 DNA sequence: TGTGCCAGCAGCTTGAGTGGTCAGCCCCAGCATTTT. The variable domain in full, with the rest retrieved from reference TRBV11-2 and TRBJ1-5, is EAGVAQSPRYKIIEKRQSVAFWCNPISGHATLYWYQQILGQGPKLLIQFQNNGVVDDSQLPKDRFSAERLKGVDSTLKIQPAKLEDSAVYLCASSLSGQPQHFGDGTRLSIL.